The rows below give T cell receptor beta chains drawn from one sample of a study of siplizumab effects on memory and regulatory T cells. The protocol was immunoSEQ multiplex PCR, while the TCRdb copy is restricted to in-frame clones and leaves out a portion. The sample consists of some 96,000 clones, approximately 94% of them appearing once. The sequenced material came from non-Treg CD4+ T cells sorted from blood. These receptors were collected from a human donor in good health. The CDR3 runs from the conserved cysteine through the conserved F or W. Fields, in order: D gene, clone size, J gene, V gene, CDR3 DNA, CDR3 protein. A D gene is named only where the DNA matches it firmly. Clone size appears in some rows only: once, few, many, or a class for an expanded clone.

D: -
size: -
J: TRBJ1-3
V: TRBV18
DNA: TGTGCCAGCTCACCACCGTCTGGAAACACCATATATTTT
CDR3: CASSPPSGNTIYF

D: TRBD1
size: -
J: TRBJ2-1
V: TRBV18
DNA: TGTGCCAGCTCACCATCGAGGACAGGGGAGAATGAGCAGTTCTTC
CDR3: CASSPSRTGENEQFF

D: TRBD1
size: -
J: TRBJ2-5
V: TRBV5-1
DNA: TGCGCCAGCAGCTTGGCCGGACAGGGAGAGACCCAGTACTTC
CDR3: CASSLAGQGETQYF

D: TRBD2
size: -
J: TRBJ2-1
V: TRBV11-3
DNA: TGTGCCAGCAGCCTATATGGCGGGAGCACCTACAATGAGCAGTTCTTC
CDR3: CASSLYGGSTYNEQFF

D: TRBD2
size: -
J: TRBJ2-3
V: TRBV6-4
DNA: TGTGCCAGCGCGCCGGGACTAGGGGCACGGGGGGATACGCAGTATTTT
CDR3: CASAPGLGARGDTQYF

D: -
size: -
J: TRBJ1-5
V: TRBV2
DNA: TGTGCCAGCGAAAGCGGGGGTAGCAATCAGCCCCAGCATTTT
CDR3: CASESGGSNQPQHF

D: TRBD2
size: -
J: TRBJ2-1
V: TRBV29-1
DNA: TGCAGCGCTCATAGCGGCCTCCTCGGGGGGAATGAGCAGTTCTTC
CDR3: CSAHSGLLGGNEQFF

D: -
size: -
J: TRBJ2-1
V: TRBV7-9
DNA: TGTGCCAGCAGCTCCCTCCGAGGGGCTGGTAGCAATGAGCAGTTCTTC
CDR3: CASSSLRGAGSNEQFF

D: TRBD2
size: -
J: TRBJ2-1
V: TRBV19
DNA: TGTGCCAGTAGTCCCGGGACTAGCCATAACAATGAGCAGTTCTTC
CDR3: CASSPGTSHNNEQFF

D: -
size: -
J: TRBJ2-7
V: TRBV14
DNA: TGTGCCAGCAGCCAAGGCCAGGGTCGAACCTACGAGCAGTACTTC
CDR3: CASSQGQGRTYEQYF

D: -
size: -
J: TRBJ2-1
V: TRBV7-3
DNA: TGTGCCAGCAGCTTATCGGCGGGCCCTACAAATGAGCAGTTCTTC
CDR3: CASSLSAGPTNEQFF

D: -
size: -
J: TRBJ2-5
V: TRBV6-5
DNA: TGTGCCAGCAGACCCTGGGGTAGAAGAGGAGAGACCCAGTACTTC
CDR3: CASRPWGRRGETQYF

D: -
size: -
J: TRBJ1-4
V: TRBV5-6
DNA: TGTGCCAGCAGCTTGGGTTGGGAGATAGGGGAAAAACTGTTTTTT
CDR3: CASSLGWEIGEKLFF

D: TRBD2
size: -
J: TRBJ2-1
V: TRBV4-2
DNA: TGTGCCAGCAGCCAGGACCCCCCGGGACTAGCGGGAGCATCTGAGCAGTTCTTC
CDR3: CASSQDPPGLAGASEQFF

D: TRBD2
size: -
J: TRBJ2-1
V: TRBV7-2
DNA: TGTGCCAGCAGCTTAGTGGGGACTAGCAGCTACAATGAGCAGTTCTTC
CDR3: CASSLVGTSSYNEQFF

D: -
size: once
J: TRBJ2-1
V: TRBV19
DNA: TGTGCCAGTAAGCCCACTATGCCCAATGAGCAGTTCTTC
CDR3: CASKPTMPNEQFF

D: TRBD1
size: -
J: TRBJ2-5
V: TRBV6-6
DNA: TGTGCCAGCAGCCCGCTAGACAGGGTACAGACCCAGTACTTC
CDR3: CASSPLDRVQTQYF

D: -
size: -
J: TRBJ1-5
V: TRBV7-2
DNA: TGTGCCAGCAGCTTAGTCCAGGGAAGTAATCAGCCCCAGCATTTT
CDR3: CASSLVQGSNQPQHF

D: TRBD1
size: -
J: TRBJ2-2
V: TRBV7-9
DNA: TGTGCCAGCAGCTTAGTCGGGACAGGGATCGGGGAGCTGTTTTTT
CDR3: CASSLVGTGIGELFF

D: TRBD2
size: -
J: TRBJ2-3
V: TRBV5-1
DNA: TGCGCCAGCAGCTTAACTAGCGGGAGAGGTCCAGATACGCAGTATTTT
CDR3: CASSLTSGRGPDTQYF

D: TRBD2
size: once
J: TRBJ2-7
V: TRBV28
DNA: TGTGCCAGCAGTTGGACCAGCGGGGAAAGCTCCTACGAGCAGTACTTC
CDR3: CASSWTSGESSYEQYF

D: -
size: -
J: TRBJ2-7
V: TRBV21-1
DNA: TGTGCCAGCAGCAGCAGGGATGATAGCGGGAGTGGAGAGCAGTACTTC
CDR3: CASSSRDDSGSGEQYF